This T cell receptor (beta chain) was profiled in a study of shared clonotypes between healthy human individuals (dated by TCRdb to 2018 to 2021). Describing the broader study: The cohort comprised a couple of women and three men aged 18 to 49 years. To estimate repertoire size and how much clonotype sharing occurs between individuals, the study deeply sequenced the blood TCR repertoires of five healthy adults. To increase sequencing depth and limit assay-specific biases, different laboratories used diverse techniques to prepare libraries and sequence TCR repertoires. Between about 0.94 and 8.9 billion PBMCs per donor were obtained by leukapheresis.

The germline V gene yields MGHDK for CDR1 and SYGVNS for CDR2. The CDR3 holds 13 amino acids from the cysteine to the phenylalanine. Kept here is only the CDR3 DNA, which spans 39 bases and is read in frame from base 1. V and J lose 1 base and 8 bases, and a span of 6 bases separates them. Study-level results and caveats: The small number of donors limited the genetic and exposure-history diversity represented. Sampling was restricted to blood, and TCR repertoires in tissue are likely to differ from TCR repertoires in blood. Pairwise subsampling led to the expectation that sequencing depth would affect the degree of clonotype sharing among donors.

The donors were healthy, HIV-negative adults who had no recently reported acute infections or vaccinations. All donors were Caucasian adults living in Nashville, Tennessee, USA. For unsorted samples, some 100 million PBMCs were counted, and genomic DNA was extracted using the QIAamp DNA Blood Mini kit. Blood was obtained by leukapheresis, after which PBMCs were separated by Ficoll-Histopaque density gradient centrifugation and cryopreserved in liquid nitrogen vapor phase. Using the deep immunoSEQ assay, TCR CDR3 regions were amplified from genomic DNA by multiplex PCR. Extracted genomic DNA from each cell subset was spread evenly across all wells of several immunoSEQ 96-well plates, with each plate serving as a replicate. For unsorted PBMC, approximately 0.3 ug genomic DNA, equal to 32,000 or so T cell genomes, was loaded into each replicate PCR. Unsorted PBMC genomic DNA was sequenced across ten immunoSEQ deep assay plates. Purified libraries were quantified with a Qubit 3.0 fluorometer, sized on a Bioanalyzer 2100, and re-quantified with the KAPA Library Quantification kit. Every immunoSEQ 96-well plate was sequenced on a dedicated single-read 150-cycle Illumina NextSeq 550 flow cell. As for how the authors treated the data: Because only junctional sequences without quality scores were contained in the immunoSEQ output, filtering matching that applied to full-length reads could not be performed. To assign V/J genes and CDR3, sequences were annotated using PyIR, a Python wrapper for IgBLAST v1.9, with IMGT germline references. Reads were removed for weak V/J assignments (E-value above 1e-6), missing CDR3, stop codons, out-of-frame junctions, or ambiguous translated residues. V3J clonotypes were defined as sequences sharing an identical inferred V gene, J gene, and CDR3 amino acid sequence. Percentage overlap between repertoires was calculated by dividing the number of shared unique clonotypes by the size of the smaller repertoire. Repertoire richness was assessed with RTK rarefaction, the Chao1 estimator, and Recon v2.1 estimates of unobserved clonotypes. TCRdb limited this immuneACCESS table to in-frame rearrangements with V and J called. A share of clones is missing; checked studies link under half to unresolved V genes, and the rest is unexplained. The V and J calls and clone size were taken over from that table, and D and trimming were inferred from the DNA. This sample comprises around 500,000 clones, over 70% of them detected only once. Together, the top ten hold 10% to 15% of the sample.

This clone was observed a handful of times. The antigen it recognizes is unknown. This likely reflects a read error, since a far larger clone is one base away. The sequence was obtained from a middle-aged woman in good health. Some clones in this sample may be carry-over from other donors' samples. Sequencing used PBMCs. The sequence links TRBV25-1 to TRBJ1-6; no confident D gene assignment can be made. The nucleotides are TGTGCCAGCAGTGAATCTGAGGATTCACCCCTCCACTTT. This yields the protein CASSESEDSPLHF. Here the CDR3 is joined to the reference TRBV25-1 and TRBJ1-6 genes, and the full variable domain is: EADIYQTPRYLVIGTGKKITLECSQTMGHDKMYWYQQDPGMELHLIHYSYGVNSTEKGDLSSESTVSRIRTEHFPLTLESARPSHTSQYLCASSESEDSPLHFGNGTRLTVT.